A single sample gave rise to the 29 T cell receptor beta chains below, sequenced in a study of blood T cells in healthy people across ages. A second PCR, run for roughly 7 to 12 cycles, used a sample-barcoded 5' primer plus a J-beta primer mix. TCRdb re-called the 5' RACE reads through MiXCR, storing one row per CDR3 protein. The data hold about a million distinct CDR3 sequences, with more than 30% observed a single time. The sample taken for sequencing was blood. Source of these receptors: a man younger than 30 in good health.

This chain uses TRBV4-2 with TRBJ2-7; TRBD1 matches at 9 bases. Germline values: CDR1 LGHNA, CDR2 YNFKEQ. The CDR3 is made up of 18 amino acids. Trimming took 0 bases from V and 3 from J; bases not matched to a gene: 12. DNA for the CDR3: TGTGCCAGCAGCCAAGATATACAGGGGGCAGAGGTTATCTACGAGCAGTACTTC. Amino acids: CASSQDIQGAEVIYEQYF.

With regard to this clonotype: One junction end disagrees with the germline gene, perhaps due to a read error. This chain links TRBV20-1 with TRBJ1-1; a weak D match, TRBD1 (6 bases). The CDR3 extends over 11 amino acids. Germline loops: CDR1 DFQATT, CDR2 SNEGSKA (reference sequence). The CDR3 is CISGRDTKAFF. The DNA for the CDR3 is TGCATCTCTGGGAGGGACACTAAAGCTTTCTTT.

About this clonotype itself: One end of the junction does not line up with germline, which may come from a read error. The chain recombines TRBV29-1 with TRBJ1-1; TRBD1 matches at 8 bases. The CDR3 sequence is 13 residues long. In germline, CDR1 is SQVTM, CDR2 ANQGSEA. CDR3 nucleotide sequence: TGCAGCGTCTTGGACAGGGAGACCACTGGAGCTTTCTTT. It codes for CSVLDRETTGAFF.

V is TRBV20-1 and J is TRBJ1-2; TRBD1 might be the D (6 bases). Trimming pared 2 bases from V and 5 bases from J, leaving 18 bases between. The CDR3 has 15 amino acids. CDR1 DFQATT and CDR2 SNEGSKA come from the germline V gene (reference sequence). The CDR3 DNA reads TGCAGTGCTAGATCGGAGCAGGGGAGTGGATATGGCTACACCTTC. Translating it yields CSARSEQGSGYGYTF.

Comment on this clonotype: A read error may account for a junction end that differs from germline. The rearrangement links TRBV7-8 to TRBJ1-4; D is ambiguous. The CDR3 runs to 18 residues. The germline gives CDR1 SGHVS, CDR2 FQNEAQ. In DNA, the CDR3 is TGTGCCAGCAGCTTAGCGCTGGGAGGGAAGGTCACTAAGGAAAAACTGTTTTTT. Its translation: CASSLALGGKVTKEKLFF.

This clonotype has more than one count but fewer than ten. The chain couples TRBV20-1 to TRBJ1-2; D not certain. The CDR3 runs 13 residues. The germline CDR1 and CDR2 sequences are DFQATT and SNEGSKA (reference sequence). The germline V and J ends were trimmed by 3 bases and 8 bases, with 16 bases remaining between them. CDR3 DNA: TGCAGTGCTAGGGGCAGTAGCTTACTGGGCTACACCTTC. As protein: CSARGSSLLGYTF.

The table lists this clonotype with a few counts. This rearrangement joins TRBV7-9 to TRBJ1-4; 7 bases are a match to TRBD1. V shed 5 bases, J shed 8 bases, and the junction held 11 bases outside the gene matches. This CDR3 has 15 amino acids. Looked up from germline, CDR1 is SEHNR and CDR2 is FQNEAQ (reference sequence). CDR3 amino acids: CASSQAGTDREKLFF. The DNA of the CDR3 is TGTGCCAGCAGCCAGGCCGGGACAGACCGAGAAAAACTGTTTTTT.

V usage is TRBV28 and J usage is TRBJ2-4, with 7 bases that match TRBD1. Judging by the DNA end, TRBJ2-7 fits better; the J call may be wrong. CDR3 length: 14 amino acids. Germline assignment: CDR1 MDHEN and CDR2 SYDVKM. CDR3: CASSRQGLNYEQYF. The DNA of the CDR3 is TGTGCCAGCAGCCGACAGGGTCTGAACTACGAGCAGTACTTC.

The V call is TRBV20-1, the J call TRBJ2-3; either TRBD1 or TRBD2 may supply D (5 bases each). This CDR3 contains 14 residues. V was clipped by 5 bases and J by 0 bases, with 12 bases between them. Germline V gene lookup returns CDR1 DFQATT and CDR2 SNEGSKA (reference sequence). CDR3 in DNA: TGCAGTGCTCCCTTGGGGGTCAGCACAGATACGCAGTATTTT. Amino acids: CSAPLGVSTDTQYF.

The chain combines TRBV20-1 with TRBJ1-1; 9 bases agree with TRBD1. Germline-derived CDR1 and CDR2 are DFQATT and SNEGSKA (reference sequence). The V segment lost 6 bases and the J segment 4 bases; nucleotides outside the gene matches: 6. This CDR3 region has 13 residues. Here the CDR3 reads CSAYTGGSTEAFF. The CDR3 region has the DNA TGCAGTGCCTACACAGGGGGCAGCACTGAAGCTTTCTTT.

The chain uses TRBV20-1 and TRBJ2-5; D possibly corresponds to TRBD2 (5 bases). The CDR3 totals 12 residues. Germline assignment: CDR1 DFQATT and CDR2 SNEGSKA (reference sequence). Trimming cost V 4 bases and J 1 base, with 7 bases left between them. CDR3 sequence reads: CSAKGVQETQYF. CDR3 bases: TGCAGTGCTAAGGGAGTCCAAGAGACCCAGTACTTC.

V usage is TRBV4-2 and J usage is TRBJ1-4; D is undetermined. Per germline, CDR1 LGHNA and CDR2 YNFKEQ. V lost 7 bases and J lost 0, with 12 bases in between. The CDR3 contains 15 residues. This CDR3 reads CASTFLPATNEKLFF. The CDR3 DNA is TGTGCCAGCACCTTCCTCCCCGCAACTAATGAAAAACTGTTTTTT.

This clonotype has at least ten counts. V usage is TRBV15 and J usage is TRBJ1-2; a possible D gene is TRBD1 (6 bases). CDR3 size: 14 residues. Germline values: CDR1 LNHNV, CDR2 YYDKDF (reference sequence). The V end was cut by 5 bases, the J end by 3 bases, with 13 bases between. Written as DNA, the CDR3 is TGTGCCACCAGCTCAATGACAGGCGACTATGGCTACACCTTC. It is translated as CATSSMTGDYGYTF.

The chain has TRBV5-6 and TRBJ1-1; 10 nucleotides line up with TRBD1. V gave up 3 bases and J gave up 5 bases; unmatched junction bases: 4. Germline values: CDR1 SGHDT, CDR2 YYEEEE. The CDR3 extends over 14 amino acids. The CDR3 here is CASSWDRGSTEAFF. The CDR3 DNA is TGTGCCAGCAGCTGGGACAGGGGTAGTACTGAAGCTTTCTTT.

Remarks on this clonotype: A much more abundant neighbour one base away suggests this may be a read error. The chain carries TRBV24-1 and TRBJ2-7; D is possibly TRBD1 (6 bases). This CDR3 is 14 amino acids long. Between the trimmed V and J ends, which lost 3 bases and 7 bases, there was a span of 15 bases. The V gene's germline CDR1 is KGHDR and CDR2 SFDVKD. The CDR3 DNA sequence: TGTGCCACCAGTGATGGGGCAGGGACAAATGAGCAGTACTTC. Protein: CATSDGAGTNEQYF.

The DNA for the CDR3 is TGTGCCAGCAGTGAAAGGGGGGAAGCTTTCTTT. It translates to CASSERGEAFF. The chain is built from TRBV12-3 or TRBV12-4 and TRBJ1-1, with D possibly TRBD1 on 6 matching bases. CDR3 length: 11 residues. The V and J ends lost 5 bases and 8 bases respectively, with 9 bases between them.

This clonotype was detected ten times or more. The rearrangement uses TRBV12-3 or TRBV12-4 and TRBJ1-2, with 7 bases identical to TRBD1. V lost 1 base and J lost 5; bases outside the gene matches: 7. There are 15 residues in the CDR3. The CDR3 sequence: CASSLGATGRYGYTF. DNA of the CDR3: TGTGCCAGCAGTTTAGGGGCGACAGGGAGATATGGCTACACCTTC.

This chain uses TRBV12-3 or TRBV12-4 with TRBJ1-1; D unresolved. The CDR3 is 14 residues long. The germline V and J ends were trimmed by 2 bases and 3 bases, with 10 bases remaining between them. The CDR3 DNA reads as TGTGCCAGCAGTTTAAGTTGGCGGGACACTGAAGCTTTCTTT. This codes for CASSLSWRDTEAFF.

This clonotype was observed a handful of times. The chain couples TRBV30 to TRBJ1-1; D perhaps matches TRBD1 (5 bases). The germline V and J ends were trimmed by 0 bases and 1 base, with 6 bases remaining between them. CDR3 size: 13 residues. Per the germline V gene, CDR1 is GTSNPN and CDR2 is SVGIG (reference sequence). The CDR3: CAWSVGRNTEAFF. The CDR3 DNA is TGTGCCTGGAGTGTGGGGCGGAACACTGAAGCTTTCTTT. Variable domain in full (rest from reference TRBV30 and TRBJ1-1): SQTIHQWPATLVQPVGSPLSLECTVEGTSNPNLYWYRQAAGRGLQLLFYSVGIGQISSEVPQNLSASRPQDRQFILSSKKLLLSDSGFYLCAWSVGRNTEAFFGQGTRLTVV.

The genes are TRBV5-1 and TRBJ2-5, with 9 bases lining up with TRBD1. This CDR3 region has 14 residues. Germline V gene data show CDR1 as SGHRS and CDR2 as YFSETQ. Germline trimming cut 5 bases from V and 11 bases from J; bases unmatched to any gene: 13. This CDR3 is CASRMGTGNNEQYF. CDR3 coding DNA: TGCGCCAGCAGGATGGGGACAGGGAACAATGAGCAGTACTTC.

V and J are TRBV6-6 and TRBJ1-2; TRBD1 agrees at 8 bases. The CDR3 is made up of 14 amino acids. Germline CDR1 reads MNHNY; CDR2 reads SVGAGI (reference sequence). Trimming took 5 bases from V and 2 from J; bases not matched to a gene: 4. CDR3: CASSHDRGNYGYTF. CDR3 DNA sequence: TGTGCCAGCAGTCACGACAGGGGAAACTATGGCTACACCTTC.

The rearrangement links TRBV12-3 or TRBV12-4 to TRBJ2-1, with 10 bases lining up with TRBD1. J lost 5 bases, V lost 4 bases, and 5 bases had no gene match. The CDR3 spans 15 residues. The CDR3 DNA reads TGTGCCAGCAGTTCCGGACAGGGGGAAGACAATGAGCAGTTCTTC. This translates into CASSSGQGEDNEQFF.

To note about this clonotype: Since a much larger clone is just one base distant, this may be a read error. This chain connects TRBV6-2 or TRBV6-3 to TRBJ2-5, with a tentative D call TRBD1 (6 bases). The CDR3 covers 14 residues. The V gene's germline CDR1 is MNHEY and CDR2 SVGEGT. In DNA form, the CDR3 reads TGTACCAGCAGTCCCGGGACACAACAAGAGACCCAGTACTTC. Translated, it gives CTSSPGTQQETQYF.

The chain employs TRBV12-3 or TRBV12-4 and TRBJ1-2; 9 nucleotides agree with TRBD1. Trimming cost V 3 bases and J 8 bases; bases outside gene matches: 7. The CDR3 covers 14 residues. The CDR3 DNA follows: TGTGCCAGCAGTTTCGGGACAGGGAACTTCGGCTACACCTTC. This sequence encodes CASSFGTGNFGYTF.

This clonotype was observed a single time. The V call is TRBV12-3 or TRBV12-4, the J call TRBJ1-2; D may be TRBD1 (6 bases). Trimming took off 7 bases at V and 5 bases at J, with 23 bases between the two ends. This CDR3 has 16 amino acids. CDR3 nucleotides: TGTGCCAGCAACTACAGGGACGTGGGGGCTATTTATGGCTACACCTTC. It codes for CASNYRDVGAIYGYTF.

This chain links TRBV14 with TRBJ2-3, with D maybe TRBD2 (5 bases). This CDR3 contains 15 residues. Germline CDR1 SGHDN, CDR2 FVKESK. V was trimmed by 0 bases and J by 4 bases, leaving 11 bases between them. In DNA, the CDR3 is TGTGCCAGCAGCCAAGAGTCTCCCGGGGCAGATACGCAGTATTTT. It translates to CASSQESPGADTQYF. The full variable domain, in which reference TRBV14 and TRBJ2-3 provide the parts outside the CDR3, is EAGVTQFPSHSVIEKGQTVTLRCDPISGHDNLYWYRRVMGKEIKFLLHFVKESKQDESGMPNNRFLAERTGGTYSTLKVQPAELEDSGVYFCASSQESPGADTQYFGPGTRLTVL.

The chain uses TRBV7-8 and TRBJ2-1; D possibly uses TRBD1 or TRBD2 (6 bases each). Matching the DNA end better, TRBJ2-7 makes the J call doubtful. Looked up from germline, CDR1 is SGHVS and CDR2 is FQNEAQ. The CDR3 covers 16 residues. This CDR3 reads CASSLQGGSSYNEQYF. CDR3 sequence (DNA): TGTGCCAGCAGCTTGCAAGGGGGGAGCTCCTACAATGAGCAGTACTTC.

The rearrangement uses TRBV9 and TRBJ1-4; tentatively, D is TRBD1 (5 bases). Germline values: CDR1 SGDLS, CDR2 YYNGEE. The CDR3 has 14 amino acids. V was trimmed by 0 bases and J by 6 bases, leaving 9 bases between them. The DNA for the CDR3 is TGTGCCAGCAGCGTAGGGGGGGTAGATGAAAAACTGTTTTTT. Translating gives CASSVGGVDEKLFF.

This chain joins TRBV13 and TRBJ2-1; D may be TRBD1 or TRBD2 (5 bases each). The CDR3 runs to 15 residues. V lost 7 bases and J 4 bases, leaving 17 bases between the germline ends. Germline V gene lookup returns CDR1 PRHDT and CDR2 FYEKMQ (reference sequence). CDR3 nucleotides: TGTGCCAGCACAACCCGGGACGTCCAATACAATGAGCAGTTCTTC. This sequence encodes CASTTRDVQYNEQFF.